This T cell receptor beta chain was observed in a study of type 1 regulatory T cells. Study information: An in vitro protocol generated T-allo10, a Tr1-enriched, alloantigen-specific CD4 T cell product.

From the reads, TCRdb called clonotypes with MiXCR, one entry per CDR3 protein. Found here are under 85,000 distinct CDR3 sequences, about 50% of them singletons; the top ten hold more than 2%. Study outcomes and limitations: Compared with non-Tr1 cells, Tr1 cells showed a narrower TCR repertoire.

The CDR3 sequence is 11 residues long. Trimming removed 8 bases from V and 5 bases from J, with 9 bases in between. The germline V gene has CDR1 LNHDA and CDR2 SQIVND (reference sequence). This clonotype was counted only a few times. What it binds is unknown. Input material: cultured non-Tr1 T cells, either the whole culture or a sorted T cell fraction (not recorded which). V gene TRBV19 combines with J gene TRBJ2-5; no clear D. The TCR sequence derives from a human donor in good health. In DNA form, the CDR3 reads TGTGCCAGTGGGGTGATGGAGACCCAGTACTTC. Translated, it gives CASGVMETQYF.